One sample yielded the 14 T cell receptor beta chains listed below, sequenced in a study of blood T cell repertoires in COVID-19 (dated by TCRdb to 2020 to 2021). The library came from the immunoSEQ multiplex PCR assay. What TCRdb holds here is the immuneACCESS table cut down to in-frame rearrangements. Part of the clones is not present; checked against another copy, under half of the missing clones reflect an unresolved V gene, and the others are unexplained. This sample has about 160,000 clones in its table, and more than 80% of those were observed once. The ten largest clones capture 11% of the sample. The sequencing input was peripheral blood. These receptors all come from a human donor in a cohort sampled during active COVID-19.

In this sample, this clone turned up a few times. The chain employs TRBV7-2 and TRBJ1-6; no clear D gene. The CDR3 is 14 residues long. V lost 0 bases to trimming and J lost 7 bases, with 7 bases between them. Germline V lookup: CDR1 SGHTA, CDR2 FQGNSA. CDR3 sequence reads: CASSLASRNSPLHF. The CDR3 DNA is TGTGCCAGCAGCTTAGCCTCTCGGAATTCACCCCTCCACTTT.

Here the CDR3 reads CASSPSWREGTDTQYF. The CDR3 coding sequence is TGTGCCAGCAGCCCCTCGTGGAGGGAAGGCACAGATACGCAGTATTTT. The rearrangement joins TRBV5-8 to TRBJ2-3; maybe TRBD2 (6 bases). V was shortened by 4 bases and J by 1 base, with 16 bases between the two germline ends. This CDR3 comprises 16 residues. Germline V gene sequence: CDR1 SGHTS, CDR2 YDEGEE.

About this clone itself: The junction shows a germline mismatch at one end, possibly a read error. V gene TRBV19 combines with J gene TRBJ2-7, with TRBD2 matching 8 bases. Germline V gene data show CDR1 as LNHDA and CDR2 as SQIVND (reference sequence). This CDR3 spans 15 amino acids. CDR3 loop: CASSIQAGASNEQYF. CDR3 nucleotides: TGTGCCAGTAGTATACAAGCGGGAGCCTCCAACGAGCAGTACTTC.

CDR3 sequence (DNA): TGTGCCAGCAGCTTGGCCAACAACCAAGAGACCCAGTACTTC. The encoded protein is CASSLANNQETQYF. The V and J genes are TRBV5-6 and TRBJ2-5; D gene uncertain. Between the trimmed V and J ends, which lost 0 bases and 0 bases, there was a span of 6 bases. Germline V lookup: CDR1 SGHDT, CDR2 YYEEEE. This CDR3 is built from 14 residues. Using reference TRBV5-6 and TRBJ2-5 for the parts outside the CDR3, the full variable domain is DAGVTQSPTHLIKTRGQQVTLRCSPKSGHDTVSWYQQALGQGPQFIFQYYEEEERQRGNFPDRFSGHQFPNYSSELNVNALLLGDSALYLCASSLANNQETQYFGPGTRLLVL.

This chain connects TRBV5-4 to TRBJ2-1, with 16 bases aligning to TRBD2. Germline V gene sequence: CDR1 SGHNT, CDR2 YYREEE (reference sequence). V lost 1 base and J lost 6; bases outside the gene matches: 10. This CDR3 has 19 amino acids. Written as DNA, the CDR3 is TGTGCCAGCAGCTTGAGCCCCGGGACTAGCGGGAGGGCGCCCAATGAGCAGTTCTTC. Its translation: CASSLSPGTSGRAPNEQFF. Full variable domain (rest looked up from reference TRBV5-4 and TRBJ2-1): ETGVTQSPTHLIKTRGQQVTLRCSSQSGHNTVSWYQQALGQGPQFIFQYYREEENGRGNFPPRFSGLQFPNYSSELNVNALELDDSALYLCASSLSPGTSGRAPNEQFFGPGTRLTVL.

CDR3 coding DNA: TGCGCCAGCAGCCCTCAAACCGGGTTGGAAGAAAAACTGTTTTTT. This translates into CASSPQTGLEEKLFF. This sequence joins TRBV4-1 and TRBJ1-4, with unresolved D. Between the trimmed V and J ends, which lost 4 bases and 8 bases, there was a span of 17 bases. The germline V gene encodes CDR1 MGHRA and CDR2 YSYEKL. The CDR3 is 15 residues long.

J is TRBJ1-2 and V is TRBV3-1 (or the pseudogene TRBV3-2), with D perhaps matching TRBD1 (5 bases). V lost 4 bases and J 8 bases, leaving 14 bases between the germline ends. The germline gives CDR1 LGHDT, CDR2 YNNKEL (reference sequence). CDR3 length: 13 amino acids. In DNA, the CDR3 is TGTGCCAGCAGCCCGCGCGGGGCATTGGGCTACACCTTC. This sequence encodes CASSPRGALGYTF.

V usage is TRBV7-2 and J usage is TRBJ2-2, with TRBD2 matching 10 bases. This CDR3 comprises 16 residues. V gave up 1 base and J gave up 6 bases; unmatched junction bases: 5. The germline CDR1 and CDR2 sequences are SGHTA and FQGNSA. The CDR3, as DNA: TGTGCCAGCAGCTTAGTTCCTAGCGGGAGCGCCGGGGAGCTGTTTTTT. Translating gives CASSLVPSGSAGELFF.

The CDR3, as DNA: TGTGCCAGCAGTTTGCTTTACGGGAGAAACACCGGGGAGCTGTTTTTT. As protein: CASSLLYGRNTGELFF. The chain combines TRBV28 with TRBJ2-2; D is possibly TRBD2 (6 bases). This CDR3 has 16 amino acids. V was pared by 3 bases and J by 2 bases, with 13 bases between. Germline values: CDR1 MDHEN, CDR2 SYDVKM.

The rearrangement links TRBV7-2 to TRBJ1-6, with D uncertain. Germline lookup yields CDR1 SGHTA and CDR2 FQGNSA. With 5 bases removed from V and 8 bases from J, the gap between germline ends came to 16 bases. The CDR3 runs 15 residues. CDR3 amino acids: CASSRDLLRDSPLHF. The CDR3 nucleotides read TGTGCCAGCAGCAGAGATCTCCTCCGGGATTCACCCCTCCACTTT.

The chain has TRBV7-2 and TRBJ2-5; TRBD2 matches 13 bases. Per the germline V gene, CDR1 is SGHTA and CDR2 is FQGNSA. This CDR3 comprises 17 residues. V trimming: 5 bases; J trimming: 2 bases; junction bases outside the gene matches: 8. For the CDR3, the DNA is TGTGCCAGCAGCACACCCTCGGGACTAGCGGGACAAGAGACCCAGTACTTC. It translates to CASSTPSGLAGQETQYF.

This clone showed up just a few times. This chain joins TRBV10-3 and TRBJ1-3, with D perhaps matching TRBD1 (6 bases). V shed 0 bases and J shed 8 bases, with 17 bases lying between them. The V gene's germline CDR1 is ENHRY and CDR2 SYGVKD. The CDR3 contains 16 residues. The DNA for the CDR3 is TGTGCCATCAGTGAGTCAAGGGGACACCTGAGCGACACCATATATTTT. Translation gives CAISESRGHLSDTIYF.

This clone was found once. The CDR3 region has the DNA TGTGCCAGCAGCCTCTCTAGGTCCCTAACCACAGATACGCAGTATTTT. Translation: CASSLSRSLTTDTQYF. The genes are TRBV7-2 and TRBJ2-3; D gene unclear. The V gene lost 5 bases and the J gene lost 2 bases, with 17 bases spanning the gap. Germline V gives CDR1 SGHTA, CDR2 FQGNSA. This CDR3 is built from 16 residues.

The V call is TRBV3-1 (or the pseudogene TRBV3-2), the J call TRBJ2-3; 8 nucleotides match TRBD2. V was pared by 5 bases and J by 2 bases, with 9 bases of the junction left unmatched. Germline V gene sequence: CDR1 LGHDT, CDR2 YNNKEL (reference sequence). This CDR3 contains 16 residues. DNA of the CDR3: TGTGCCAGCAGCAACTGGACTAGCCGTTACACAGATACGCAGTATTTT. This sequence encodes CASSNWTSRYTDTQYF.